Below are 29 T cell receptor beta chains sequenced from a single sample in a study of identical twins. TCRdb reprocessed the 5' RACE reads via MiXCR and lists one record per CDR3 protein. The sample records around 550,000 distinct CDR3 sequences, 13% to 15% being singletons. Another study also made use of these data, one on yellow fever vaccine responses in identical twins.

What was sequenced was CD4+ T cells sorted from blood. The source of these receptors is a young woman in good health.

This clonotype was counted a few times. CDR3 region: CSARTGGVGVLDTQYF. In DNA, the CDR3 is TGCAGCGCCCGGACAGGGGGCGTTGGGGTTCTGGATACGCAGTATTTT. The chain joins TRBV29-1 to TRBJ2-3; TRBD1 aligns across 11 bases. This CDR3 spans 16 amino acids. V lost 7 bases to trimming and J lost 6 bases; unmatched junction nucleotides: 15. Germline V lookup: CDR1 SQVTM, CDR2 ANQGSEA.

This clonotype was detected only a few times. The V and J genes are TRBV12-3 or TRBV12-4 and TRBJ2-2; unclear D gene. V was clipped by 9 bases and J by 6 bases, with 20 bases between them. CDR3 size: 15 residues. CDR3 nucleotide sequence: TGTGCCAGACCGATAGACGGCAGATCGGCCGGGGAGCTGTTTTTT. It codes for CARPIDGRSAGELFF.

This clonotype was recorded at least ten times. This rearrangement joins TRBV12-3 or TRBV12-4 to TRBJ2-5; 13 bases match TRBD2. The CDR3 spans 15 residues. The V segment lost 1 base and the J segment 4 bases; nucleotides outside the gene matches: 0. The CDR3 sequence is CASSLGTSGGETQYF. The CDR3 nucleotides are TGTGCCAGCAGTTTAGGGACTAGCGGGGGAGAGACCCAGTACTTC.

V and J are TRBV7-9 and TRBJ2-7; possible D gene TRBD2, 5 bases. Germline V gives CDR1 SEHNR, CDR2 FQNEAQ (reference sequence). The CDR3 runs 15 residues. The ends were cut back, 5 bases at V and 5 bases at J, with 19 bases in the middle. CDR3 region: CASSPGSTQSNEQYF. CDR3 coding DNA: TGTGCCAGCAGCCCGGGGTCAACTCAGTCGAACGAGCAGTACTTC.

This clonotype showed up just a few times. The chain is built from TRBV7-8 and TRBJ2-1; no clear D gene. V was pared by 0 bases and J by 3 bases, with 12 bases between. This CDR3 region has 16 residues. Germline CDR1 is SGHVS and CDR2 is FQNEAQ. The CDR3 DNA reads TGTGCCAGCAGCTTAGCCGGTTTGCGGATCTACAATGAGCAGTTCTTC. Amino acids: CASSLAGLRIYNEQFF.

This clonotype was found many times. Relative to the germline gene, one junction end is altered; a read error may explain this. V gene TRBV5-1 combines with J gene TRBJ1-1; no clear D. The CDR3 loop spans 13 amino acids. CDR1 and CDR2 (germline): SGHRS, YFSETQ. CDR3 sequence reads: CASSLNRNTEAFF. Here the CDR3 DNA reads TGTGCCAGCAGCTTAAATAGGAACACTGAAGCTTTCTTT. The whole variable domain, remainder taken from reference TRBV5-1 and TRBJ1-1, is KAGVTQTPRYLIKTRGQQVTLSCSPISGHRSVSWYQQTPGQGLQFLFEYFSETQRNKGNFPGRFSGRQFSNSRSEMNVSTLELGDSALYLCASSLNRNTEAFFGQGTRLTVV.

A few counts support this clonotype. This chain uses TRBV5-1 with TRBJ2-1; 7 nucleotides line up with TRBD2. This CDR3 has 13 residues. Germline V gives CDR1 SGHRS, CDR2 YFSETQ. The ends lost 0 bases at V and 15 bases at J; junction bases unmatched: 9. The CDR3 is CASSLDLWGEGFF. CDR3 coding DNA: TGCGCCAGCAGCTTGGATCTTTGGGGGGAGGGGTTCTTC.

The V call is TRBV18, the J call TRBJ2-3, with 7 bases that match TRBD1. Trimming cost V 3 bases and J 0 bases; bases outside gene matches: 6. Germline V gene data show CDR1 as KGHSH and CDR2 as LQKENI. The CDR3 loop spans 16 amino acids. In nucleotides, the CDR3 is TGTGCCAGCTCACCCGGGACAGCATTTAGCACAGATACGCAGTATTTT. This sequence encodes CASSPGTAFSTDTQYF.

The V call is TRBV29-1, the J call TRBJ1-3; D is undetermined. V was cut by 2 bases and J by 4 bases, with 12 bases left in between. Germline V lookup: CDR1 SQVTM, CDR2 ANQGSEA. The CDR3 consists of 14 residues. Written as DNA, the CDR3 is TGCAGCGTTGAAAAAGGCCTGGAAGGAAACACCATATATTTT. It specifies CSVEKGLEGNTIYF.

The V call is TRBV12-3 or TRBV12-4, the J call TRBJ2-1; 8 nucleotides line up with TRBD2. Unmatched junction bases numbered 12, after V lost 5 bases and J lost 9 bases. This CDR3 has 15 residues. The CDR3 DNA is TGTGCCAGCAGTCCCGAGCGGGAGCTAGCGGGTGAGCAGTTCTTC. This translates into CASSPERELAGEQFF.

The chain is built from TRBV5-1 and TRBJ2-3; 8 nucleotides align to TRBD2. The germline gives CDR1 SGHRS, CDR2 YFSETQ. CDR3 size: 15 residues. Unmatched junction bases numbered 3, after V lost 3 bases and J lost 0 bases. Here the CDR3 reads CASSSSGFSTDTQYF. CDR3 DNA: TGCGCCAGCAGCTCTAGCGGGTTTAGCACAGATACGCAGTATTTT.

This clonotype came up a few times. The CDR3 is CASSLGSGRRDTQYF. The CDR3 DNA reads as TGTGCCAGCAGCTTGGGATCCGGGAGACGAGATACGCAGTATTTT. The rearrangement links TRBV7-3 to TRBJ2-3, with D perhaps matching TRBD2 (6 bases). This CDR3 has 15 residues. Trimming stripped 3 bases from V and 5 bases from J, with 15 bases between. From germline, CDR1 is SGHTA and CDR2 FQGTGA.

This clonotype has a count of ten or more. This chain connects TRBV24-1 to TRBJ2-5; D unclear. CDR3 length: 15 residues. The germline V gene encodes CDR1 KGHDR and CDR2 SFDVKD. Trimming took off 0 bases at V and 3 bases at J, with 10 bases between the two ends. CDR3 in amino acids: CATSDLLDFEETQYF. DNA of the CDR3: TGTGCCACCAGTGATTTGCTAGACTTCGAAGAGACCCAGTACTTC.

This clonotype appeared a few times. J is TRBJ2-3 and V is TRBV5-5; maybe TRBD1 (5 bases). The CDR3 has 13 amino acids. Looked up from germline, CDR1 is SGHKS and CDR2 is YYEKEE (reference sequence). Trimming removed 0 bases from V and 8 bases from J, with 10 bases in between. DNA for the CDR3: TGTGCCAGCAGCTTGGCACAGGAGAGTACGCAGTATTTT. It yields the protein CASSLAQESTQYF.

This clonotype was found a few times. V gene TRBV12-3 or TRBV12-4 combines with J gene TRBJ1-5, with D possibly being TRBD1 (6 bases). CDR3 length: 16 amino acids. Between the trimmed V and J ends, which lost 0 bases and 3 bases, there was a span of 12 bases. The CDR3 reads CASSLAGTGFNQPQHF. In DNA form, the CDR3 reads TGTGCCAGCAGTTTAGCGGGTACAGGGTTCAATCAGCCCCAGCATTTT.

This clonotype was counted between two and nine times. V usage is TRBV5-6 and J usage is TRBJ2-1; 8 nucleotides agree with TRBD2. J was trimmed by 4 bases and V by 0 bases; bases with no gene match: 9. Germline CDR1 is SGHDT and CDR2 is YYEEEE. The CDR3 is 17 residues long. This CDR3 is CASSLAGRVSSYNEQFF. CDR3 sequence (DNA): TGTGCCAGCAGCTTGGCCGGGAGGGTAAGTTCGTACAATGAGCAGTTCTTC.

This clonotype was seen ten or more times. J is TRBJ1-1 and V is TRBV20-1; D is undetermined. There are 14 residues in the CDR3. Trimming shortened V by 2 bases and J by 0 bases, and 10 bases separated the two germline ends. Germline assignment: CDR1 DFQATT and CDR2 SNEGSKA (reference sequence). In DNA, the CDR3 is TGCAGTGCTAGACGCGGAAGCCTGAACACTGAAGCTTTCTTT. This codes for CSARRGSLNTEAFF.

The chain joins TRBV2 to TRBJ1-5, with D possibly TRBD1 on 5 matching bases. V was clipped by 5 bases and J by 0 bases, with 14 bases between them. The germline gives CDR1 SNHLY, CDR2 FYNNEI. The CDR3 is 16 amino acids. The CDR3 protein is CASSWGRANSNQPQHF. In nucleotides, the CDR3 is TGTGCCAGCAGTTGGGGCAGGGCCAATAGCAATCAGCCCCAGCATTTT.

The rearrangement links TRBV12-3 or TRBV12-4 to TRBJ2-3, with D tentatively TRBD2 (7 bases). The CDR3 extends over 16 amino acids. V was pared by 2 bases and J by 5 bases, with 17 bases between. The CDR3, as DNA: TGTGCCAGCAGTTTATTTATGTGGGGGGGCATAGATACGCAGTATTTT. It translates to CASSLFMWGGIDTQYF.

V usage is TRBV4-1 and J usage is TRBJ2-2, with unresolved D. The length of the CDR3 is 15 residues. Trimming cost V 0 bases and J 1 base, with 6 bases left between them. CDR1 MGHRA and CDR2 YSYEKL come from the germline V gene. The CDR3 region is CASSQEIQNTGELFF. The CDR3, as DNA: TGCGCCAGCAGCCAAGAGATCCAGAACACCGGGGAGCTGTTTTTT.

This clonotype was seen a few times. The chain carries TRBV7-9 and TRBJ2-3, with 8 bases fitting TRBD1. Germline V gene sequence: CDR1 SEHNR, CDR2 FQNEAQ (reference sequence). The trim removed 4 bases at V and 9 bases at J, leaving 3 bases unmatched. This CDR3 spans 12 amino acids. CDR3 in amino acids: CASSSGQGTQYF. CDR3 in DNA: TGTGCCAGCAGCTCCGGACAGGGAACGCAGTATTTT.

In this sample, this clonotype turned up a few times. The V gene is TRBV7-9, the J gene TRBJ2-6; no clear D gene. This CDR3 contains 15 residues. Per the germline V gene, CDR1 is SEHNR and CDR2 is FQNEAQ (reference sequence). V lost 1 base to trimming and J lost 0 bases, with 4 bases between them. The CDR3 DNA reads TGTGCCAGCAGCTTAGGAGTCTCTGGGGCCAACGTCCTGACTTTC. This sequence encodes CASSLGVSGANVLTF.

The chain recombines TRBV11-2 with TRBJ2-3, with 13 nucleotides matching TRBD2. The V and J ends lost 7 bases and 4 bases, in that order; junction bases with no gene match: 2. CDR3 length equals 14 residues. The germline gives CDR1 SGHAT, CDR2 FQNNGV. The CDR3 here is CASKTSGGSDTQYF. The DNA of the CDR3 is TGTGCCAGCAAGACTAGCGGGGGGTCAGATACGCAGTATTTT.

The V gene is TRBV19, the J gene TRBJ2-1, with 11 positions matching TRBD1. CDR3 length equals 15 residues. Germline CDR1 LNHDA, CDR2 SQIVND (reference sequence). Trimming at V came to 7 bases and at J to 8 bases, leaving 10 bases not matched to a gene. This CDR3 reads CASNGRTGGRDEQFF. CDR3 bases: TGTGCCAGTAATGGCCGGACAGGGGGCCGCGATGAGCAGTTCTTC.

This clonotype has just a few counts. J is TRBJ1-1 and V is TRBV9, with TRBD1 as a possible D gene (5 bases). The V and J ends lost 0 bases and 6 bases respectively, with 12 bases between them. The CDR3 length is 14 residues. The V gene's germline CDR1 is SGDLS and CDR2 YYNGEE. The chain's CDR3 is CASSVAAGFAEAFF. CDR3 DNA: TGTGCCAGCAGCGTAGCCGCAGGGTTTGCTGAAGCTTTCTTT.

This clonotype has more than one count but fewer than ten. This chain connects TRBV12-3 or TRBV12-4 to TRBJ2-7, with unresolved D. V lost 5 bases to trimming and J lost 0 bases, with 11 bases between them. This CDR3 is built from 14 residues. CDR3 bases: TGTGCCAGCAGTGGGGTGTCCAGCTCCTACGAGCAGTACTTC. Translating it yields CASSGVSSSYEQYF.

The chain recombines TRBV12-5 with TRBJ2-5; TRBD2 matches at 8 bases. V was clipped by 1 base and J by 1 base; unmatched bases: 2. This CDR3 contains 15 residues. From germline, CDR1 is LGHNT and CDR2 FRNRAP. CDR3 residues: CASGLGLAFQETQYF. The CDR3 coding sequence is TGTGCTAGTGGTTTGGGACTAGCGTTCCAAGAGACCCAGTACTTC.

The table lists this clonotype with a few counts. The chain has TRBV6-1 and TRBJ1-6, with 7 bases identical to TRBD1. Germline V CDR1 and CDR2: MNHNS, SASEGT. The CDR3 is 14 amino acids. V was pared by 4 bases and J by 7 bases, with 4 bases of the junction left unmatched. This CDR3 is CASSAYRGNSPLHF. The DNA for the CDR3 is TGTGCCAGCAGTGCCTACAGGGGAAATTCACCCCTCCACTTT.

The chain employs TRBV20-1 and TRBJ1-1; no reliable D call. The germline V gene has CDR1 DFQATT and CDR2 SNEGSKA (reference sequence). Trimming took off 1 base at V and 3 bases at J, with 9 bases between the two ends. The CDR3 totals 13 residues. The CDR3 bases are TGCAGTGCTAGAGCTCTGGGGTACACTGAAGCTTTCTTT. Residues: CSARALGYTEAFF.